Below are 11 T cell receptor beta chains sequenced from a single sample in a study of tumor-infiltrating lymphocytes in primary liver carcinoma. Production of TCR beta cDNA used 500 ng total RNA together with a constant-region primer. For TCR beta, libraries were produced by three nested multiplex PCR rounds using slightly modified ARM-PCR. Each of the first two PCR rounds ran approximately 9 cycles with TRBV1-TRBV30 forward and C-beta reverse primers. TCRdb analysed the multiplex PCR reads with MiXCR anew, one entry per CDR3 protein. The repertoire holds some 190,000 distinct CDR3 sequences, with about 55% as singletons. The source of the blood RNA was unsorted whole blood, and germline DNA was extracted as well. The source material was peripheral blood. Receptors were obtained from a man in his forties or fifties with primary liver carcinoma and hepatitis B virus infection.

The V and J genes are TRBV14 and TRBJ2-3, with 7 bases that match TRBD1. CDR1 SGHDN and CDR2 FVKESK come from the germline V gene. The CDR3 runs 16 residues. After removal of 3 bases from V and 0 bases from J, the junction contained 6 bases not matched to a gene. CDR3 loop: CASSHFDRDSTDTQYF. The CDR3 DNA reads TGTGCCAGCAGCCATTTCGACAGGGACAGCACAGATACGCAGTATTTT. The full variable domain, its missing parts supplied by reference TRBV14 and TRBJ2-3, is EAGVTQFPSHSVIEKGQTVTLRCDPISGHDNLYWYRRVMGKEIKFLLHFVKESKQDESGMPNNRFLAERTGGTYSTLKVQPAELEDSGVYFCASSHFDRDSTDTQYFGPGTRLTVL.

This clonotype was detected only a few times. The chain is built from TRBV28 and TRBJ2-3; tentatively, D is TRBD1 or TRBD2 (5 bases each). The germline V and J ends were trimmed by 6 bases and 4 bases, with 11 bases remaining between them. Germline CDR1 is MDHEN and CDR2 is SYDVKM. The CDR3 is 13 residues long. CDR3 sequence (DNA): TGTGCCAGCAGATCCCGGGACCCAGATACGCAGTATTTT. Its protein is CASRSRDPDTQYF. Filled out from reference TRBV28 and TRBJ2-3, the complete variable domain reads DVKVTQSSRYLVKRTGEKVFLECVQDMDHENMFWYRQDPGLGLRLIYFSYDVKMKEKGDIPEGYSVSREKKERFSLILESASTNQTSMYLCASRSRDPDTQYFGPGTRLTVL.

There are a few counts of this clonotype. The chain couples TRBV6-5 to TRBJ2-1; 13 nucleotides agree with TRBD2. V lost 6 bases, J lost 8 bases, and 4 bases stayed unmatched. Germline CDR1 MNHEY, CDR2 SVGAGI. The CDR3 covers 14 residues. CDR3 DNA sequence: TGTGCCAGCAGCGGACTAGCGGGAGTTGATGAGCAGTTCTTC. Translating it yields CASSGLAGVDEQFF.

This clonotype was observed a few times. The chain uses TRBV4-2 and TRBJ2-7, with 13 bases that match TRBD2. The CDR3 has 15 amino acids. Germline V CDR1 and CDR2: LGHNA, YNFKEQ. V was pared by 5 bases and J by 5 bases, with 6 bases of the junction left unmatched. The CDR3 reads CASSRTSGSINEQYF. Here the CDR3 DNA reads TGTGCCAGCAGCAGGACTAGCGGGAGTATCAACGAGCAGTACTTC.

V is TRBV11-2 and J is TRBJ2-7, with D tentatively TRBD1 or TRBD2 (5 bases each). Germline V gene data show CDR1 as SGHAT and CDR2 as FQNNGV. Trimming pared 5 bases from V and 2 bases from J, leaving 13 bases between. CDR3 length: 14 residues. CDR3 region: CASSTGTGPYEQYF. The DNA for the CDR3 is TGTGCCAGCAGCACCGGGACGGGCCCCTACGAGCAGTACTTC.

This chain joins TRBV12-3 or TRBV12-4 and TRBJ2-5, with D possibly being TRBD2 (6 bases). The CDR3 contains 16 residues. V shed 7 bases and J shed 3 bases, with 21 bases lying between them. Written as DNA, the CDR3 is TGTGCCAGCATGGGAGCGGTAGCGGCCCCTAAAGAGACCCAGTACTTC. It encodes CASMGAVAAPKETQYF.

This clonotype was counted only a few times. This sequence joins TRBV29-1 and TRBJ2-1, with 7 bases fitting TRBD1. CDR1 and CDR2 from the germline V gene are SQVTM and ANQGSEA. The CDR3 runs 12 residues. The junction had 8 bases not matched to a gene; V was cut back by 6 bases and J by 9 bases. The CDR3 bases are TGCAGCGTCACGACAGGGTTTGGTGAGCAGTTCTTC. Its translation: CSVTTGFGEQFF.

This clonotype was seen a handful of times. The gene calls are TRBV10-3 and TRBJ2-7; tentatively, D is TRBD1 (5 bases). This CDR3 has 14 residues. The V end lost 9 bases, the J end lost 0 bases, and 15 bases lay between the germline ends. CDR1 ENHRY and CDR2 SYGVKD come from the germline V gene. The CDR3 loop reads CAITRQPSSYEQYF. DNA for the CDR3: TGTGCCATAACTCGACAGCCCAGCTCCTACGAGCAGTACTTC.

This clonotype appeared a few times. V usage is TRBV6-1 and J usage is TRBJ2-2; unclear D gene. Trimming took 5 bases from V and 7 from J, leaving 8 bases between them. Germline V gene lookup returns CDR1 MNHNS and CDR2 SASEGT. This CDR3 contains 12 residues. CDR3 bases: TGTGCCAGCAGTCCCGATCACGGGGAGCTGTTTTTT. It codes for CASSPDHGELFF.

As concerns this clonotype: The junction does not match germline at one end; this may be a read error. The V gene is TRBV5-1, the J gene TRBJ2-2; D is ambiguous. Germline values: CDR1 SGHRS, CDR2 YFSETQ. This CDR3 comprises 13 residues. CDR3: CASGYENTEELFF. The CDR3 DNA is TGCGCCAGCGGCTATGAGAACACCGAGGAGCTGTTTTTT.

The rearrangement links TRBV2 to TRBJ2-7; TRBD2 aligns across 10 bases. J gave up 2 bases and V 5 bases, and 6 bases lay outside the gene matches. The CDR3 has 15 amino acids. Germline V gene data show CDR1 as SNHLY and CDR2 as FYNNEI. The CDR3 sequence is CASSRGGLAPYEQYF. The CDR3 DNA sequence: TGTGCCAGCAGTCGAGGGGGACTAGCGCCCTACGAGCAGTACTTC. Looking up the rest from reference TRBV2 and TRBJ2-7 gives the full variable domain: EPEVTQTPSHQVTQMGQEVILRCVPISNHLYFYWYRQILGQKVEFLVSFYNNEISEKSEIFDDQFSVERPDGSNFTLKIRSTKLEDSAMYFCASSRGGLAPYEQYFGPGTRLTVT.